Sequencing of this T cell receptor beta chain was carried out in a study of blood T cell repertoires in COVID-19. Study-level information: Acute-phase and convalescent COVID-19 samples originated in the United States, Italy and Spain.

The V end lost 4 bases, the J end lost 3 bases, and 28 bases lay between the germline ends. From germline, CDR1 is SGHRS and CDR2 YFSETQ. The CDR3 extends over 19 amino acids. No more than 2 weeks before study entry, exposed participants had met a case of COVID-19. Under the authors' procedure: Amplification with reference gene primers provided the estimates of nucleated cell counts. TCRdb keeps only in-frame clones here, not all; method: immunoSEQ multiplex PCR. The V and J calls and clone size were taken over from that table, and D and trimming were inferred from the DNA. The sample records 140,000 to 150,000 clones, 65% to 85% being singletons.

V and J are TRBV5-1 and TRBJ1-1; D possibly corresponds to TRBD1 (6 bases). The specimen sequenced was PBMCs or T cells enriched from blood (not recorded which). This receptor was obtained from a woman aged 50 to 65 who had been exposed to COVID-19. CDR3 coding DNA: TGCGCCAGCAGCGATGGAGTAGGGGGTCTAGCCAGGGCGGACACTGAAGCTTTCTTT. Amino acid sequence: CASSDGVGGLARADTEAFF.